This entry is about one T cell receptor (delta chain). This clone's antigen is unknown. This may arise from a read error, as a much more abundant clone is one base away. The identical CDR3 is also encoded by other nucleotide sequences in the sample. The sample is drawn from a study of delta chains in infants with herpesvirus infections (dated by TCRdb to the early 2020s). For the wider study: To characterize gammadelta T cell responses to primary cytomegalovirus (CMV) infection, researchers prospectively followed a birth cohort of Ugandan infants starting at birth. A public fetal Vdelta1/Vgamma8 gammadelta TCR clonotype was searched for in infants infected with CMV after birth. gammadelta TCRs were sequenced from PBMC of 18 CMV-infected infants (one congenitally infected) and about eight CMV-uninfected infants with enough sample available. Blood samples from the infants were grouped into approximate ages of 1.5, 4, 8 and 12 months. The previously published Belgian fetal and cord blood gammadelta TCR data were not generated in this cohort and were added only for comparison.

Overall results and qualifications from the work: The authors noted a small sample size and no race- or environment-matched controls, since nearly all Ugandans acquire CMV before adulthood. Detection of the public clonotype was limited to the first time point after infection, and the public clonotype was not found in uninfected infants or in infants infected after 120 days. The public clonotype might still be present below the detection limit in CMV-uninfected infants. Of approximately 17 CMV-infected infants, 4 carried the public Vdelta1 clonotype: three infants infected postnatally before 120 days of age and the congenitally infected infant. The frequency of the public clonotype among Vdelta1 cells appeared to be inversely correlated with age at infection and fell quickly, apparently not lasting beyond roughly two months.

The library was built by means of RT-PCR. TCR cDNA was generated by reverse transcription of PBMC RNA with SuperScript II and gamma-chain- and delta-chain-specific primers. The cDNA was purified with AMPure XP beads, then amplified and indexed with Illumina adapters using the Nextera XT Index Kit. gammadelta TCR libraries were sequenced on an Illumina MiSeq with a V2 300-cycle kit. Regarding the original processing steps: Using MiXCR v2.1.12, CDR3 sequences were assembled, and reads were mapped onto D, J and V genes obtained from GenBank. Repertoire analyses of the CDR3 clonotypes were performed with VDJtools v1.2.1. In TCRdb, clones were called once more from the public reads by CATT, and rows of identical DNA were later combined. The V and J calls and clone size are TCRdb's, not the authors'. The sample table contains approximately 840 delta-chain clones; only one count was recorded for approximately 40% of them. Roughly 13% of the sample rests with the top ten.

Pregnant women getting prenatal care were recruited in Kampala, Uganda, and their infants were enrolled; maternal HIV status had to be documented. Home visits to families took place weekly, and collection of infant clinical information, oral swabs and peripheral blood began at 6 weeks of age and was repeated every 4 months after that. Blood was collected in heparin tubes, and PBMC were isolated by Ficoll-Paque density gradient centrifugation and cryopreserved. CDR1 and CDR2, per the germline V gene, are TSWWSYY and QGS. At the junction V is shortened by 4 bases and J by 3 bases; bases outside the gene matches: 10. CDR3 length: 19 amino acids, cysteine to phenylalanine. CDR3 DNA is the only sequence kept; it has 57 bases, read in frame from the first base.

This TCR derives from a human donor who was a Ugandan infant, either HIV-exposed or HIV-unexposed (not recorded which). The chain couples TRDV1 to TRDJ3; the junction holds 9 bases that match TRDD3. Sample: peripheral blood, taken at time point 1 of longitudinal follow-up. This receptor has the CDR3 CALGGSGDTDFWDTRQMFF. At the DNA level, the sequence is TGTGCTCTTGGGGGTTCGGGGGATACTGATTTCTGGGACACCCGACAGATGTTTTTC.